These 27 T cell receptor beta chains originate from one sample sequenced in a study of shared clonotypes between healthy human individuals (dated by TCRdb to about 2020). The library was produced with the immunoSEQ multiplex PCR assay. Entries here come from immuneACCESS through TCRdb and include only in-frame sequences with V and J called. Some clones fail to appear in such tables; in the studies checked, an unresolved V gene covers under half of the shortfall, and the cause of the remainder is unknown. Present in this sample are hundreds of thousands of clones, roughly four fifths of which were seen just once. The top ten constitute approximately 12% of the sample. Specimen: PBMCs. These receptors were collected from a middle-aged woman in good health. Some clones in this sample may be carry-over from other donors' samples.

This chain connects TRBV4-3 to TRBJ2-6, with D uncertain. The CDR3 covers 12 residues. Germline V gene lookup returns CDR1 LGHNA and CDR2 YSLEER. V shed 3 bases and J shed 3 bases, with 0 bases lying between them. CDR3 residues: CASSHGANVLTF. In DNA form, the CDR3 reads TGCGCCAGCAGCCATGGGGCCAACGTCCTGACTTTC.

The rearrangement joins TRBV6-5 to TRBJ1-1; D may be TRBD1 (5 bases). V lost 3 bases and J lost 3, with 17 bases in between. The CDR3 sequence is 16 residues long. In germline, CDR1 is MNHEY, CDR2 SVGAGI. The DNA of the CDR3 is TGTGCCAGCAGTTATTCACCCGAGGGGCTGTACACTGAAGCTTTCTTT. Its protein product is CASSYSPEGLYTEAFF.

This chain links TRBV25-1 with TRBJ1-2; 7 bases align to TRBD1. Germline V gene sequence: CDR1 MGHDK, CDR2 SYGVNS. V was pared by 1 base and J by 1 base, with 3 bases of the junction left unmatched. CDR3 size: 15 residues. The CDR3 spells CASSESGGINYGYTF. CDR3 in DNA: TGTGCCAGCAGTGAATCAGGGGGGATTAACTATGGCTACACCTTC.

The chain couples TRBV5-5 to TRBJ1-5, with a weak D call TRBD1 (6 bases). Germline CDR1 SGHKS, CDR2 YYEKEE (reference sequence). V dropped 3 bases and J dropped 3 bases, with 7 bases sitting between them. The CDR3 has 13 residues. CDR3: CASSWTANQPQHF. The CDR3 DNA sequence: TGTGCCAGCAGCTGGACAGCCAATCAGCCCCAGCATTTT.

This chain joins TRBV2 and TRBJ2-3; 9 positions match TRBD1. The CDR3 sequence is 14 residues long. Per the germline V gene, CDR1 is SNHLY and CDR2 is FYNNEI. Germline trimming cut 10 bases from V and 1 base from J; bases unmatched to any gene: 6. This CDR3 reads CAIHRGPRTDTQYF. Written as DNA, the CDR3 is TGTGCCATTCACAGGGGGCCGCGCACAGATACGCAGTATTTT.

This clone was seen only a few times. The V and J genes are TRBV5-1 and TRBJ2-7; 7 bases agree with TRBD1. The CDR3 spans 14 residues. With 2 bases clipped from V and 2 bases from J, the junction kept 4 bases outside the gene matches. The germline CDR1 and CDR2 sequences are SGHRS and YFSETQ. This CDR3 reads CASSFLGGTYEQYF. CDR3 nucleotide sequence: TGCGCCAGCAGCTTCCTAGGGGGCACCTACGAGCAGTACTTC.

V gene TRBV2 combines with J gene TRBJ2-1; tentatively, D is TRBD2 (6 bases). Germline CDR1 and CDR2: SNHLY and FYNNEI. The CDR3 consists of 19 residues. Between the trimmed V and J ends, which lost 6 bases and 8 bases, there was a span of 32 bases. This CDR3 reads CASRSTLGTQTSQFDEQFF. The CDR3 bases are TGTGCCAGCAGGTCCACCCTGGGGACTCAAACCTCACAATTCGATGAGCAGTTCTTC.

This clone was observed a single time. The genes are TRBV7-6 and TRBJ1-3; a possible D gene is TRBD1 (5 bases). V was shortened by 1 base and J by 2 bases, with 9 bases between the two germline ends. This CDR3 contains 15 residues. CDR1 is SGHVS and CDR2 is FNYEAQ in the germline V gene. The CDR3 sequence is CASSLVEGPGNTIYF. The CDR3 nucleotides are TGTGCCAGCAGCTTAGTCGAGGGGCCTGGAAACACCATATATTTT.

Here the CDR3 DNA reads TGTGCCAGCAGTTTATTCCCAGGGCGTGGTACGGGGGAGCTGTTTTTT. Translated, it gives CASSLFPGRGTGELFF. This rearrangement joins TRBV27 to TRBJ2-2; tentatively, D is TRBD1 (5 bases). CDR1 is MNHEY, CDR2 SMNVEV, per germline (reference sequence). The CDR3 has 16 amino acids. The V and J ends lost 1 base and 8 bases respectively, with 17 bases between them.

In its sample, this clone was seen once. The chain is built from TRBV5-1 and TRBJ2-1, with D tentatively TRBD1 (6 bases). The CDR3 covers 15 residues. Deletions cut 0 bases from V and 2 bases from J, with 9 bases between. Germline V gene data show CDR1 as SGHRS and CDR2 as YFSETQ. DNA for the CDR3: TGCGCCAGCAGCTTGGTGCAGGGGACCTACAATGAGCAGTTCTTC. It is translated as CASSLVQGTYNEQFF.

Remarks on this clone: This CDR3 is also generated by other DNA sequences in the sample. V gene TRBV7-9 combines with J gene TRBJ2-7; no definite D call. V was cut by 1 base and J by 2 bases, with 6 bases left in between. There are 13 residues in the CDR3. Germline V CDR1 and CDR2: SEHNR, FQNEAQ (reference sequence). CDR3 residues: CASSLVGTYEQYF. CDR3 sequence (DNA): TGTGCCAGCAGCTTAGTGGGTACCTACGAGCAGTACTTC.

This chain joins TRBV15 and TRBJ1-5; 11 bases map to TRBD1. The CDR3 has 16 amino acids. CDR1 and CDR2 from the germline V gene are LNHNV and YYDKDF (reference sequence). V lost 1 base to trimming and J lost 6 bases; unmatched junction nucleotides: 5. The CDR3 region is CATSRGGQGAGQPQHF. In DNA form, the CDR3 reads TGTGCCACCAGCAGAGGCGGACAGGGGGCTGGTCAGCCCCAGCATTTT.

V usage is TRBV27 and J usage is TRBJ2-1; D ambiguous. Per the germline V gene, CDR1 is MNHEY and CDR2 is SMNVEV (reference sequence). The CDR3 extends over 14 amino acids. V lost 2 bases to trimming and J lost 4 bases, with 9 bases between them. The CDR3 is CASSLGVVYNEQFF. CDR3 in DNA: TGTGCCAGCAGTTTAGGAGTGGTTTACAATGAGCAGTTCTTC.

V gene TRBV29-1 combines with J gene TRBJ1-2, with TRBD1 as a possible D gene (5 bases). V lost 2 bases and J 4 bases, leaving 14 bases between the germline ends. The CDR3 runs to 14 residues. Germline CDR1 reads SQVTM; CDR2 reads ANQGSEA. The CDR3 DNA follows: TGCAGCGTTGAACCCCGGGACTTGATCTATGGCTACACCTTC. This gives the protein CSVEPRDLIYGYTF.

This clone was recorded once. This likely came from a read error, as a far larger clone is one base away. V usage is TRBV2 and J usage is TRBJ2-5, with unresolved D. V lost 6 bases, J lost 5 bases, and 10 bases lay in between. From germline, CDR1 is SNHLY and CDR2 FYNNEI. This CDR3 is 12 amino acids long. The CDR3 spells CASSGTRETQYF. CDR3 sequence (DNA): TGTGCCAGCAGCGGAACAAGGGAGACCCAGTACTTC.

This chain uses TRBV7-3 with TRBJ2-2; D could derive from TRBD1 or TRBD2 (5 bases each). Germline CDR1 is SGHTA and CDR2 is FQGTGA. The CDR3 is made up of 16 amino acids. Deletions cut 1 base from V and 2 bases from J, with 11 bases between. The CDR3 DNA reads as TGTGCCAGCAGCTTAAGAGGGGCAAGTAACACCGGGGAGCTGTTTTTT. It encodes CASSLRGASNTGELFF.

The chain uses TRBV6-1 and TRBJ2-1; D gene unclear. The CDR3 has 12 residues. Germline loops: CDR1 MNHNS, CDR2 SASEGT. The V end lost 6 bases, the J end lost 6 bases, and 9 bases lay between the germline ends. DNA of the CDR3: TGTGCCAGCAGCCCGATTCTCAATGAGCAGTTCTTC. This encodes CASSPILNEQFF.

In this sample, this clone turned up a few times. V usage is TRBV10-3 and J usage is TRBJ2-3, with 14 bases matching TRBD2. Germline values: CDR1 ENHRY, CDR2 SYGVKD. The CDR3 totals 19 residues. Trimming at V came to 6 bases and at J to 3 bases, leaving 14 bases not matched to a gene. CDR3 amino acids: CAISPRRTSGRLLTDTQYF. The CDR3 DNA reads as TGTGCCATCAGCCCCCGACGGACTAGCGGGAGGCTCTTAACAGATACGCAGTATTTT.

This chain uses TRBV23-1 with TRBJ1-5; D gene ambiguous. TRBV23-1 is sorted into the ORF group, with uncertain function. The V and J ends lost 0 bases and 0 bases respectively, with 12 bases between them. The CDR3 consists of 17 residues. The CDR3 sequence is CASSQSKRPDSNQPQHF. CDR3 DNA: TGCGCCAGCAGTCAATCGAAAAGACCGGATAGCAATCAGCCCCAGCATTTT.

The chain combines TRBV28 with TRBJ1-1; D call uncertain. Germline V gives CDR1 MDHEN, CDR2 SYDVKM. The CDR3 extends over 12 amino acids. V was pared by 4 bases and J by 7 bases, with 10 bases between. CDR3 loop: CASSYNKVEAFF. CDR3 coding DNA: TGTGCCAGCAGTTACAACAAGGTTGAAGCTTTCTTT.

V and J are TRBV19 and TRBJ2-3; D remains unclear. Germline loops: CDR1 LNHDA, CDR2 SQIVND (reference sequence). V lost 7 bases, J lost 5 bases, and 13 bases lay in between. CDR3 length: 13 residues. CDR3 sequence reads: CASTSGPGDTQYF. The DNA of the CDR3 is TGTGCCAGTACCTCCGGGCCCGGAGATACGCAGTATTTT.

Comment on this clone: This likely traces to a read error, being one base from a far larger clone. Other nucleotide sequences in the sample specify the same CDR3. This chain joins TRBV6-4 and TRBJ1-1; D call uncertain. The length of the CDR3 is 13 residues. In germline, CDR1 is MRHNA, CDR2 SNTAGT. CDR3 sequence: CASSPTENTEAFF. CDR3 DNA: TGTGCCAGCAGTCCCACAGAGAACACTGAAGCCTTCTTT.

V and J are TRBV4-3 and TRBJ1-1; 8 bases align to TRBD1. The germline CDR1 and CDR2 sequences are LGHNA and YSLEER. V shed 4 bases, J shed 1 base, and the junction held 2 bases outside the gene matches. The CDR3 contains 14 residues. The CDR3 sequence: CASSPDRANTEAFF. The CDR3, as DNA: TGCGCCAGCAGCCCGGACAGGGCGAACACTGAAGCTTTCTTT.

The chain combines TRBV6-5 with TRBJ2-3; maybe TRBD2 (7 bases). CDR1 and CDR2 from the germline V gene are MNHEY and SVGAGI. This CDR3 is 15 amino acids long. Trimming pared 0 bases from V and 5 bases from J, leaving 12 bases between. The CDR3 loop reads CASSYSQGGGDTQYF. CDR3 in DNA: TGTGCCAGCAGTTACTCACAGGGAGGGGGAGATACGCAGTATTTT.

The CDR3 spells CAWSPFAGGYNEQFF. DNA for the CDR3: TGTGCCTGGAGCCCTTTTGCGGGAGGGTACAATGAGCAGTTCTTC. The chain joins TRBV30 to TRBJ2-1, with 9 bases fitting TRBD2. The germline CDR1 and CDR2 sequences are GTSNPN and SVGIG (reference sequence). This CDR3 contains 15 residues. J lost 4 bases, V lost 3 bases, and 7 bases had no gene match. Full variable domain (rest looked up from reference TRBV30 and TRBJ2-1): SQTIHQWPATLVQPVGSPLSLECTVEGTSNPNLYWYRQAAGRGLQLLFYSVGIGQISSEVPQNLSASRPQDRQFILSSKKLLLSDSGFYLCAWSPFAGGYNEQFFGPGTRLTVL.

The genes are TRBV18 and TRBJ1-1, with D perhaps matching TRBD1 (5 bases). The CDR3 spans 15 residues. Looked up from germline, CDR1 is KGHSH and CDR2 is LQKENI. Trimming pared 2 bases from V and 4 bases from J, leaving 14 bases between. The CDR3 region is CASSPILGGITEAFF. The CDR3 DNA is TGTGCCAGCTCACCAATTCTGGGGGGGATCACTGAAGCTTTCTTT.

The rearrangement joins TRBV5-6 to TRBJ2-6; 7 bases are shared with TRBD1. Germline CDR1 reads SGHDT; CDR2 reads YYEEEE. Trimming removed 2 bases from V and 0 bases from J; junction bases left unmatched: 5. The CDR3 contains 17 residues. For the CDR3, the DNA is TGTGCCAGCAGCTTCGGGACAGACCTCTCTGGGGCCAACGTCCTGACTTTC. Encoded protein: CASSFGTDLSGANVLTF.